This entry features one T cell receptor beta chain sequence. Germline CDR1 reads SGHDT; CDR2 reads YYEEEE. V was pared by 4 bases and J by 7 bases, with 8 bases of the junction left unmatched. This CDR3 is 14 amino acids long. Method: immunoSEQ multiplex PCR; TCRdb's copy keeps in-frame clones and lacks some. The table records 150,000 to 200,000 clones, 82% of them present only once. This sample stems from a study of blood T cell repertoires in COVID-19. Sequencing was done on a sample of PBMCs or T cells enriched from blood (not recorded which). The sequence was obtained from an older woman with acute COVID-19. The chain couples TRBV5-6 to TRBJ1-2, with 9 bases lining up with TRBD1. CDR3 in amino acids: CASSLIQGAAGYTF. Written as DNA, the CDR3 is TGTGCCAGCAGCCTAATACAGGGGGCTGCTGGCTACACCTTC.